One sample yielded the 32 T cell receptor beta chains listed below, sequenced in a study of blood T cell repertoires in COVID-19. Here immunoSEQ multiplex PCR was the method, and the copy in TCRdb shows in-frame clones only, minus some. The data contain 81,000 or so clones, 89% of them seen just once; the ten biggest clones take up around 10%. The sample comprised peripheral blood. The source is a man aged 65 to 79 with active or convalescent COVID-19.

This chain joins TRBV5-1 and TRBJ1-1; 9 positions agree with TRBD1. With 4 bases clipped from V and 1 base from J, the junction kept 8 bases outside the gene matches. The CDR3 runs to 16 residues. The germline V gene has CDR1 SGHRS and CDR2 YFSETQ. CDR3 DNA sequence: TGCGCCAGCAGCCAGTGGGGACAGGGCGCGAACACTGAAGCTTTCTTT. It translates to CASSQWGQGANTEAFF.

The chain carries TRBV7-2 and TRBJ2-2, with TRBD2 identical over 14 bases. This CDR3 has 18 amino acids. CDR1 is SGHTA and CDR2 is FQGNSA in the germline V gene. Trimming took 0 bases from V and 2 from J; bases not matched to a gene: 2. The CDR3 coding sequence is TGTGCCAGCAGCTTAGCGGGGACTAGCGGGGGTAACACCGGGGAGCTGTTTTTT. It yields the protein CASSLAGTSGGNTGELFF.

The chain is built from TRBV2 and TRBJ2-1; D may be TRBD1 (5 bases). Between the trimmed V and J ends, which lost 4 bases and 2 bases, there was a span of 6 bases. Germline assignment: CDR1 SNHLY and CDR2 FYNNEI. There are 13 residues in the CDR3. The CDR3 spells CASSGTTYNEQFF. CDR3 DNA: TGTGCCAGCAGTGGGACAACCTACAATGAGCAGTTCTTC.

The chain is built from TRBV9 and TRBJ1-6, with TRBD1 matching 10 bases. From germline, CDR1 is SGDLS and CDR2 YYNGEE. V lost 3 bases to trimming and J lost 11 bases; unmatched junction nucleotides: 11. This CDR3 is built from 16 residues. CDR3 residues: CASSGGQGSNSAPLHF. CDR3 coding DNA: TGTGCCAGCAGCGGGGGACAGGGGAGCAATTCGGCACCCCTCCACTTT.

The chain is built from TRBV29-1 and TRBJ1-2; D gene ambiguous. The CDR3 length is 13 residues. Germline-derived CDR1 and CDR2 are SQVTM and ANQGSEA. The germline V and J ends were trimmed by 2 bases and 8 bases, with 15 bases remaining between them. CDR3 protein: CSVEPDGGRGYTF. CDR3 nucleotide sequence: TGCAGCGTTGAACCGGACGGAGGACGAGGCTACACCTTC.

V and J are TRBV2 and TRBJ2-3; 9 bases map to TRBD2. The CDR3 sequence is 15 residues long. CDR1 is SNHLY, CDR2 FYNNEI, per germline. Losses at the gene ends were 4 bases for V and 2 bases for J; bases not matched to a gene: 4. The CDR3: CASSVSGGTTDTQYF. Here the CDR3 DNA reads TGTGCCAGCAGTGTCAGCGGGGGGACCACAGATACGCAGTATTTT.

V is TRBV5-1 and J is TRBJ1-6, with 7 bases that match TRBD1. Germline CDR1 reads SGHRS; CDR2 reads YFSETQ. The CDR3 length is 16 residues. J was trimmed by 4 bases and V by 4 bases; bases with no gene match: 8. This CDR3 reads CASSVLGTDYNSPLHF. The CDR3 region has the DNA TGCGCCAGCAGCGTACTCGGGACAGATTATAATTCACCCCTCCACTTT.

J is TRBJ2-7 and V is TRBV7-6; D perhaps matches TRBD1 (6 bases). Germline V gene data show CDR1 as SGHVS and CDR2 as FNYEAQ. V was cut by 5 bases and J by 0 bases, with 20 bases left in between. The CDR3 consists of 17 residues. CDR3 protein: CASSPQLFRQASYEQYF. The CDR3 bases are TGTGCCAGCAGCCCCCAACTTTTTCGACAGGCCTCCTACGAGCAGTACTTC.

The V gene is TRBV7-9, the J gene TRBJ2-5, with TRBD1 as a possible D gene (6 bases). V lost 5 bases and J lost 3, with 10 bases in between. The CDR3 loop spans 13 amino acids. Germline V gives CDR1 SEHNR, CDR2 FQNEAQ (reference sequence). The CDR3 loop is CASSTTGKETQYF. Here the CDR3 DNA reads TGTGCCAGCAGCACGACAGGAAAAGAGACCCAGTACTTC.

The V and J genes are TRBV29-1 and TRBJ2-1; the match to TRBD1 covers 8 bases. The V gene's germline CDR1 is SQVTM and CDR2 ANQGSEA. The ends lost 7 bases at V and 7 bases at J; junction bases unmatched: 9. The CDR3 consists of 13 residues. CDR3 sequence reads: CSGGGQGRNEQFF. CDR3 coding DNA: TGCAGCGGAGGCGGACAGGGTAGAAATGAGCAGTTCTTC.

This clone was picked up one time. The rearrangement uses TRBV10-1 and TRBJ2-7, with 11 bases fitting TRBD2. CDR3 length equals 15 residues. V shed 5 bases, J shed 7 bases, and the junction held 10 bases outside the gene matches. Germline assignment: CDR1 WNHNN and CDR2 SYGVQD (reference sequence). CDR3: CASSLQLAGVQEQYF. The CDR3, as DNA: TGCGCCAGCAGTCTACAACTAGCGGGGGTTCAAGAGCAGTACTTC.

The CDR3 nucleotides are TGTGCCAGCTCACCACCGGGACAGGGGTTCCCACCCCTCCACTTT. This gives the protein CASSPPGQGFPPLHF. The V and J genes are TRBV18 and TRBJ1-6, with 10 nucleotides matching TRBD1. V gave up 0 bases and J gave up 11 bases; unmatched junction bases: 4. CDR1 is KGHSH, CDR2 LQKENI, per germline. The CDR3 has 15 amino acids.

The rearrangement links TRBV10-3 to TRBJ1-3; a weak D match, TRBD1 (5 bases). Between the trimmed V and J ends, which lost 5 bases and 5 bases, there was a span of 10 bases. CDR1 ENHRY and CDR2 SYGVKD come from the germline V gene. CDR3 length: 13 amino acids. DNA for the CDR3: TGTGCCATCAGTAGGGAGGGGAGAAACACCATATATTTT. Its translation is CAISREGRNTIYF.

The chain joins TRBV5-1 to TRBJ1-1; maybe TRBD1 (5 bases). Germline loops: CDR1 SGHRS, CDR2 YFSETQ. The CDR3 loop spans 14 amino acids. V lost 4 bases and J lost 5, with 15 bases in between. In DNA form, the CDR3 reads TGCGCCAGCAGCCCCCGACAGTTAGAGACTGAAGCTTTCTTT. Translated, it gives CASSPRQLETEAFF.

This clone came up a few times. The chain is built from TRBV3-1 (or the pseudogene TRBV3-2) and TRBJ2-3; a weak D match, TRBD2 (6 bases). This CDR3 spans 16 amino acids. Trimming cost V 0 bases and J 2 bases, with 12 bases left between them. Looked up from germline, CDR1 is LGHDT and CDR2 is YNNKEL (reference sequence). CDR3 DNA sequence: TGTGCCAGCAGCCAAGATCCAGCGGGCTACACAGATACGCAGTATTTT. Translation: CASSQDPAGYTDTQYF.

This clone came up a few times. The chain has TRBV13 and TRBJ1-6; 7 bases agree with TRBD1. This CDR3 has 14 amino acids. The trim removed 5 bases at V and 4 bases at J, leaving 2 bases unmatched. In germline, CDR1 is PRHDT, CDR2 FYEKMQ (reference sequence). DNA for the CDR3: TGTGCCAGCAGCCTGGGACAGTATAATTCACCCCTCCACTTT. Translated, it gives CASSLGQYNSPLHF.

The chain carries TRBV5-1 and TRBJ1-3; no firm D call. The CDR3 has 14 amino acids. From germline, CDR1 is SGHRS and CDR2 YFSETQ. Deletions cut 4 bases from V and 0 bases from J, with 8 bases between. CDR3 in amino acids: CASSRDTSGNTIYF. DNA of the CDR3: TGCGCCAGCAGCCGAGACACCTCTGGAAACACCATATATTTT.

The CDR3 protein is CASNEDRGKNTEAFF. The CDR3 nucleotides are TGTGCCAGCAACGAGGACAGGGGGAAGAACACTGAAGCTTTCTTT. This chain links TRBV2 with TRBJ1-1; 10 nucleotides match TRBD1. CDR1 and CDR2 (germline): SNHLY, FYNNEI. The V gene end was trimmed by 7 bases and the J gene end by 1 base; junction bases not matched to a gene: 6. The CDR3 runs to 15 residues.

CDR3 nucleotide sequence: TGTGCCAGCAGCCAAGTTCGGGGGGACACCTACGAGCAGTACTTC. Encoded protein: CASSQVRGDTYEQYF. The chain is built from TRBV4-2 and TRBJ2-7; TRBD2 might be the D (7 bases). The CDR3 length is 15 residues. The V end lost 1 base, the J end lost 2 bases, and 12 bases lay between the germline ends. Germline V lookup: CDR1 LGHNA, CDR2 YNFKEQ.

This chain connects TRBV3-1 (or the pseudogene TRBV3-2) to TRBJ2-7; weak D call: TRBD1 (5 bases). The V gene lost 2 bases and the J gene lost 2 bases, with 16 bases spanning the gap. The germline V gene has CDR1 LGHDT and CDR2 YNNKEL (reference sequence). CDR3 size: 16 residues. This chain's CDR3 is CASSQILHTGTYEQYF. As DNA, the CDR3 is TGTGCCAGCAGCCAAATCCTGCACACAGGAACCTACGAGCAGTACTTC.

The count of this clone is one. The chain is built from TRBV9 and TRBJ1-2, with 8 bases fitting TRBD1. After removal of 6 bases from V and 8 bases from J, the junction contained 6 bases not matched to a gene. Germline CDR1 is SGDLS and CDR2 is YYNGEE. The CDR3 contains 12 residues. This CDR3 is CASTRTGYGYTF. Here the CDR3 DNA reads TGTGCCAGCACCAGGACAGGGTACGGCTACACCTTC.

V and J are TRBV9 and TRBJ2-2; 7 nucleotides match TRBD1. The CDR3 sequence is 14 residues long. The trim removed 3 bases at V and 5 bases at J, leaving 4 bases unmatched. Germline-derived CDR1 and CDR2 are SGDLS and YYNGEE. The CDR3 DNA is TGTGCCAGCAGCGCTCAGACAGGGACCGGGGAGCTGTTTTTT. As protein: CASSAQTGTGELFF.

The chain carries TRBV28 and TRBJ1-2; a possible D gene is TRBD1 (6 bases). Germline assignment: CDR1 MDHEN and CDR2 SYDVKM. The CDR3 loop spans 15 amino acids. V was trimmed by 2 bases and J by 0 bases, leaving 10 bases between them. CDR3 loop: CASSLSRGTNYGYTF. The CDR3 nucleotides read TGTGCCAGCAGTTTAAGCAGGGGTACTAACTATGGCTACACCTTC.

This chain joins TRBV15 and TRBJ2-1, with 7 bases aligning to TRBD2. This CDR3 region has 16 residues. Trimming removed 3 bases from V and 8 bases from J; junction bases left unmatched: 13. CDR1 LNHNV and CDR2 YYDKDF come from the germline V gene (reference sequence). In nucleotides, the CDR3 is TGTGCCACCAGCAGCCCTTTAGCGGGCGTTTTGGATGAGCAGTTCTTC. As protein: CATSSPLAGVLDEQFF.

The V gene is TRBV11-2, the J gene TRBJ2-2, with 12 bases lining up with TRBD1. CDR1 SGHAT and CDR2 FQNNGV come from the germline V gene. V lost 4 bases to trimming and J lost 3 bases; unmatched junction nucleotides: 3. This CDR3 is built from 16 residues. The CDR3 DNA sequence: TGTGCCAGCAGCTGGGACAGGGGGCTATACACCGGGGAGCTGTTTTTT. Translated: CASSWDRGLYTGELFF. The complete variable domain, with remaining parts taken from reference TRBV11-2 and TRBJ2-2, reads EAGVAQSPRYKIIEKRQSVAFWCNPISGHATLYWYQQILGQGPKLLIQFQNNGVVDDSQLPKDRFSAERLKGVDSTLKIQPAKLEDSAVYLCASSWDRGLYTGELFFGEGSRLTVL.

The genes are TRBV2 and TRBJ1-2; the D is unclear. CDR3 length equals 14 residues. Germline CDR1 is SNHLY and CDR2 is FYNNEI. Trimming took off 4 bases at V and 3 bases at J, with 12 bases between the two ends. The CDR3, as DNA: TGTGCCAGCAGTGTCGGAGGCGGTCACTATGGCTACACCTTC. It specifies CASSVGGGHYGYTF.

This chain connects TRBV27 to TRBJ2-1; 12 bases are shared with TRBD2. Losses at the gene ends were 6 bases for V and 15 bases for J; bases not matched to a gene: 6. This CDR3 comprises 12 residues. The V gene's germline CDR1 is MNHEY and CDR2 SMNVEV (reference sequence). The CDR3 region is CASSSTSGGWFF. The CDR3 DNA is TGTGCCAGCAGCTCTACTAGCGGGGGGTGGTTCTTC.

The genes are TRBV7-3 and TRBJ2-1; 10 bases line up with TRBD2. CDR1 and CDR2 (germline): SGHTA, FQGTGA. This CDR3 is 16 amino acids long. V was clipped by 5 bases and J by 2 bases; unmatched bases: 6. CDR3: CASSPLAGVTYNEQFF. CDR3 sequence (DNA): TGTGCCAGCAGCCCCCTAGCGGGGGTAACCTACAATGAGCAGTTCTTC.

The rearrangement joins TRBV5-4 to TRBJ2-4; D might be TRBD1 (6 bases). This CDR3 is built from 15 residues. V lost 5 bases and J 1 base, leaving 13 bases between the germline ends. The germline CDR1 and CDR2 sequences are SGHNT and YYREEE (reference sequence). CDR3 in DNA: TGTGCCAGCAGTTTCACAGGGCTGGCCAAAAACATTCAGTACTTC. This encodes CASSFTGLAKNIQYF. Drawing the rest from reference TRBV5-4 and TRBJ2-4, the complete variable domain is ETGVTQSPTHLIKTRGQQVTLRCSSQSGHNTVSWYQQALGQGPQFIFQYYREEENGRGNFPPRFSGLQFPNYSSELNVNALELDDSALYLCASSFTGLAKNIQYFGAGTRLSVL.

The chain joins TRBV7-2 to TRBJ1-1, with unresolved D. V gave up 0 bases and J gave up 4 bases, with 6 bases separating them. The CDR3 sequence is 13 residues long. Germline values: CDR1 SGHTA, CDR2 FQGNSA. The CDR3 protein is CASSLARGTEAFF. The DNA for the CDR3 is TGTGCCAGCAGCTTAGCGCGGGGCACTGAAGCTTTCTTT. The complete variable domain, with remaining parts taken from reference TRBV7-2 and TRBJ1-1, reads GAGVSQSPSNKVTEKGKDVELRCDPISGHTALYWYRQSLGQGLEFLIYFQGNSAPDKSGLPSDRFSAERTGGSVSTLTIQRTQQEDSAVYLCASSLARGTEAFFGQGTRLTVV.

The chain's CDR3 is CASSEFLGASTYEQYF. CDR3 sequence (DNA): TGTGCCAGCAGTGAATTTTTGGGGGCTTCCACCTACGAGCAGTACTTC. This sequence joins TRBV6-1 and TRBJ2-7, with D possibly being TRBD1 (6 bases). The CDR3 consists of 16 residues. CDR1 is MNHNS, CDR2 SASEGT, per germline. V was pared by 2 bases and J by 2 bases, with 16 bases between.

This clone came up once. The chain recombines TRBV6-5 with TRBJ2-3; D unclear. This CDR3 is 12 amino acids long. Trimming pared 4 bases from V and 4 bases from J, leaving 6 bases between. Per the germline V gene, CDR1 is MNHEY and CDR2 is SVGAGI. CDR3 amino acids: CASSSRSDTQYF. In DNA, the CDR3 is TGTGCCAGCAGTTCGCGGTCAGATACGCAGTATTTT.